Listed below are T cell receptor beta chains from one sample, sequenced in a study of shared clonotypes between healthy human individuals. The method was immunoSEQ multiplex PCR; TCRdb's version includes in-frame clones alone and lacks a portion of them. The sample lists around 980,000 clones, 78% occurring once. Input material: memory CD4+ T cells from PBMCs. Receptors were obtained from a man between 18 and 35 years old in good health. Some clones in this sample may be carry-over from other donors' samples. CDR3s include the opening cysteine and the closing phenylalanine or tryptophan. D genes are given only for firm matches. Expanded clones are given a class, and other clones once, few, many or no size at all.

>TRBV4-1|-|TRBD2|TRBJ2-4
TGCGCCAGCAGCCAGGGGCAGGGATCTAGCGGGAGACAAAACATTCAGTACTTC
CASSQGQGSSGRQNIQYF
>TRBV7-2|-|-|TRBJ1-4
TGTGCCAGCAGCCCCTGGGACGGCTCAACTAATGAAAAACTGTTTTTT
CASSPWDGSTNEKLFF
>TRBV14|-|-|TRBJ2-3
TGTGCCAGCAGCCAAGCTCATGGGGCCACAGATACGCAGTATTTT
CASSQAHGATDTQYF
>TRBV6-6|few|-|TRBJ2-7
TGTGCCAGCAGTGGCGGGACCCCCTACGAGCAGTACTTC
CASSGGTPYEQYF
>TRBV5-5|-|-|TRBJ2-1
TGTGCCAATAACCGGGACATATACAATGAGCAGTTCTTC
CANNRDIYNEQFF
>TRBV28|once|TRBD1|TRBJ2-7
TGTGCCAGCAGTCCGGGACAGGGTTTCTCCTACGAGCAGTACTTC
CASSPGQGFSYEQYF
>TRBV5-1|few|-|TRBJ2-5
TGCGCCAGCAGCTTGGATCGGGAGACCCAGTACTTC
CASSLDRETQYF
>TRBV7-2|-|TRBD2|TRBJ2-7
TGTGCCAGTGACTGGGCGGGAGGACCAAACTACGAGCAGTACTTC
CASDWAGGPNYEQYF
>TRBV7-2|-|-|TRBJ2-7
TGTGCCAGCAGCCTTAGTGCGCTAGCGACAACCTACGAGCAGTACTTC
CASSLSALATTYEQYF
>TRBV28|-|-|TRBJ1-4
TGTGCCAGCAGTTCAAGGGTGGTGGCTAATGAAAAACTGTTTTTT
CASSSRVVANEKLFF
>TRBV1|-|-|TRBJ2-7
TGCACCAGCAGCCCTATCTCCCGGGCCCAGGGGGGCGAGCAGTACTTC
CTSSPISRAQGGEQYF
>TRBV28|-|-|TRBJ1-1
TGTGCGCGGGGTCGGTACACTGAAGCTTTCTTT
CARGRYTEAFF
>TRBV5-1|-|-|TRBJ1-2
TGCGCCAGCAGCCCCACGATGCGACCGGGCCAGAGAGACTATGGCTACACCTTC
CASSPTMRPGQRDYGYTF
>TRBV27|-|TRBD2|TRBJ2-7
TGTGCCAGCAGTTTGGTCGGACTAGGCCCCTACGAGCAGTACTTC
CASSLVGLGPYEQYF
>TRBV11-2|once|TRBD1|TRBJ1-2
TGTGCCAGCAGTCTTACAGGGGTGAGGGGCTACACCTTC
CASSLTGVRGYTF
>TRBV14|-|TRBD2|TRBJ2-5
TGTGCCAGCAGCCATGGGACTAGCGGACCCGGGACCCAGTACTTC
CASSHGTSGPGTQYF
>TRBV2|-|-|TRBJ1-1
TGTGCCAGCAGAAAATCCCAGGGGACGAACACTGAAGCTTTCTTT
CASRKSQGTNTEAFF
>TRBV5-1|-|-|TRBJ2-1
TGCGCCAGCAGCTTGACGACGGGAGTGAATGAGCAGTTCTTC
CASSLTTGVNEQFF
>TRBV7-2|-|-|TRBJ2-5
TGTGCCAGCAGCTTAGAGGGTTCCGAGACCCAGTACTTC
CASSLEGSETQYF
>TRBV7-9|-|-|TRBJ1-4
TGTGCCAGCAGCTTAGCCTCGGCTTACGGTGAAAAACTGTTTTTT
CASSLASAYGEKLFF
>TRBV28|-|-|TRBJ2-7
TGTGCCAGCAGTTTCCCCCTTACCATAACTTCACGGTACGAGCAGTACTTC
CASSFPLTITSRYEQYF
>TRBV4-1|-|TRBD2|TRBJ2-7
TGCGCCAGCAGCCAAGAAGCTAGCGGGAGCGAGCAGTACTTC
CASSQEASGSEQYF
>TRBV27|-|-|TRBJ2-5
TGTGCCAGCAGTCCCCTCGGCGGGTTCTGGTACTTC
CASSPLGGFWYF
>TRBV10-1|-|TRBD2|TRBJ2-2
TGCGCCAGCAGTGGGCTCCTCGGGCTAGCGGACACGAACACCGGGGAGCTGTTTTTT
CASSGLLGLADTNTGELFF
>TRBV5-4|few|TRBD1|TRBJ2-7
TGTGCCAGCAGCTCAAAACAGGGGGCGAAGGACGAGCAGTACTTC
CASSSKQGAKDEQYF
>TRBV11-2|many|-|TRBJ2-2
TGTGCCAGCAGCCCTCGGGGTGGGGGTACATACGGGGAGCTGTTTTTT
CASSPRGGGTYGELFF
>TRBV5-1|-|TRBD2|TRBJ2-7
TGCGCCAGCAGCTTGGAAGCTAGCGGGAGGGGCGAGCAGTACTTC
CASSLEASGRGEQYF
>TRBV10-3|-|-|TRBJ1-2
TGTGCCATCAGTGAGGAGGGCGGTACCTGGGATGGCTACACCTTC
CAISEEGGTWDGYTF
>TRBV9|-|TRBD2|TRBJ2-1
TGTGCCAGCAGCGTCCTGTCCGCGGGAGACAATGAGCAGTTCTTC
CASSVLSAGDNEQFF
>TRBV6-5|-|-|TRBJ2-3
TGTGCCAGCACCAGTAGCACAGATACGCAGTATTTT
CASTSSTDTQYF
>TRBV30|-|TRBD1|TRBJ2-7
TGTGCCTGGAGGCTTCCACAGGGGGCGGCCTACGAGCAGTACTTC
CAWRLPQGAAYEQYF
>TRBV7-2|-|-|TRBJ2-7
TGTGCCAGCAGCCCCGGACTGTTCTACGAGCAGTACTTC
CASSPGLFYEQYF
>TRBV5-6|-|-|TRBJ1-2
TGTGCCAGCAGCCTCAGCTGGGACTACACCTTC
CASSLSWDYTF
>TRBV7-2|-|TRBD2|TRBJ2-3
TGTGCCAGCAGCTTAACGGGACTAGAATCTGATACGCAGTATTTT
CASSLTGLESDTQYF
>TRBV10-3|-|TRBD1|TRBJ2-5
TGTGCCATCAGTGGGGACAGGGTACAAGAGACCCAGTACTTC
CAISGDRVQETQYF
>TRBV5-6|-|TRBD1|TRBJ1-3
TGTGCCAGCAGCTCCCTAGGACAGGGGGCGCGCGGAAACACCATATATTTT
CASSSLGQGARGNTIYF
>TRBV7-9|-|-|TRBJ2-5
TGTGCCAGCAGCCTTGGGGCAGGGGACTCACAAGAGACCCAGTACTTC
CASSLGAGDSQETQYF
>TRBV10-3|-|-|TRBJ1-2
TGTGCCATCAGCGACGCTTTCTATGGCTACACCTTC
CAISDAFYGYTF
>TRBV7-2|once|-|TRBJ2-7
TGTGCCAGCAGCTACCAGGGTAGGTCCTACGAGCAGTACTTC
CASSYQGRSYEQYF
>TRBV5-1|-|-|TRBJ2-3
TGCGCCAGCAGCTTGGGGGGGACCGATACGCAGTATTTT
CASSLGGTDTQYF
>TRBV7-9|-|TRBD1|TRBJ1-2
TGTGCCAGCAGCTTTCTGGGGCCTGCAGGGGGCTATGGCTACACCTTC
CASSFLGPAGGYGYTF
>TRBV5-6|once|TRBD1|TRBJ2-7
TGTGCCAGCAGCTTGAGTGTCGGCCCACCGGGCGGACAGGGCCACGAGCAGTACTTC
CASSLSVGPPGGQGHEQYF
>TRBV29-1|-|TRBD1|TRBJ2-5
TGCAGCGTTGTAAACCCTTTAACAGGGGGAGGCGAGACCCAGTACTTC
CSVVNPLTGGGETQYF
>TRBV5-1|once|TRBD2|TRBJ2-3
TGCGCCAGCAGCGTAGCTAGCGGGAGCACAGATACGCAGTATTTT
CASSVASGSTDTQYF
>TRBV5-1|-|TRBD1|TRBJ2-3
TGCGCCAGCAGCTCCCGGGACAGGGAAACGGATACGCAGTATTTT
CASSSRDRETDTQYF
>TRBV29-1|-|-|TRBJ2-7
TGCAGCGTCTCGTCTGGCAACCACGAGCAGTACTTC
CSVSSGNHEQYF
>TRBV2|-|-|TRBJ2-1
TGTGCCAGCAGTGTAGAGTCCGCGGGGAACTCCTACAATGAGCAGTTCTTC
CASSVESAGNSYNEQFF
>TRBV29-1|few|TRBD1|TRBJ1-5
TGCAGCAGGAAGGGACAGGGGTTCGAGAATCAGCCCCAGCATTTT
CSRKGQGFENQPQHF
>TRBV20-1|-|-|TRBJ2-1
TGCAGTGCTAAAATGGACAATGAGCAGTTCTTC
CSAKMDNEQFF
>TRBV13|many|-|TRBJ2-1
TGTGCCAGCAGCTTCAACAGGAAGGAAGGTGAGCAGTTCTTC
CASSFNRKEGEQFF
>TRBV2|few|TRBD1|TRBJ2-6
TGTGCCAGCAGTGAACGTCGCAGGGGGCTAAGTGGGGCCAACGTCCTGACTTTC
CASSERRRGLSGANVLTF
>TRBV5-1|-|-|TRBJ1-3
TGCGCCAGCAGCCCGGTCGGGGCCAACACCATATATTTT
CASSPVGANTIYF
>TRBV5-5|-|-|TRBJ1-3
TGTGCCAGCAGCTTGGATGGGTTTGAAGGGAACACCATATATTTT
CASSLDGFEGNTIYF
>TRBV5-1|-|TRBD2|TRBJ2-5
TGCGCCAGCAGCCCGCCGGGAGCGGGGGGAGAAGAGACCCAGTACTTC
CASSPPGAGGEETQYF
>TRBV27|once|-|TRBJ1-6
TGTGCCAGCAGACCCCCTGGGCAGTCTAATTCACCCCTCCACTTT
CASRPPGQSNSPLHF